This T cell receptor beta chain comes out of a study of post-analysis software for immune sequencing data. General observations from the study: Relative to controls, patients had a few TRBV segments at higher frequency, with TRBV5-6, TRBV5-1 and TRBV20-1 among these.

Unique molecular identifiers were carried by the TCR beta cDNA libraries. TCRdb reanalysed the PCR reads using MiXCR and keeps one entry per CDR3 protein. The sample lists approximately 440,000 distinct CDR3 sequences, 40% to 55% occurring once. As to this clonotype: Its antigen is still unknown.

The ends were cut back, 4 bases at V and 10 bases at J, with 14 bases in the middle. Germline CDR1 is LGHDT and CDR2 is YNNKEL (reference sequence). The CDR3 is made up of 13 amino acids. The chain couples TRBV3-1 to TRBJ2-1, with D perhaps TRBD1 or TRBD2 (5 bases each). Material: blood. This TCR derives from a girl under 18 with multiple sclerosis. CDR3: CASSPTRGAEQFF. The CDR3 DNA is TGTGCCAGCAGCCCTACACGGGGCGCCGAGCAGTTCTTC.